This T cell receptor beta chain was obtained from a study of blood T cell repertoires in COVID-19. Clones were sequenced by immunoSEQ multiplex PCR, and TCRdb holds only the in-frame ones, with some missing. The table lists 200,000 to 250,000 clones, less than 85% of them singletons, with under 8.5% in the top ten. Germline V gene data show CDR1 as SGHTA and CDR2 as FQGNSA. The V segment lost 7 bases and the J segment 1 base; nucleotides outside the gene matches: 10. This CDR3 region has 16 residues. Sequenced: peripheral blood. The V and J genes are TRBV7-2 and TRBJ2-3; 8 nucleotides align to TRBD1. The clonotype comes from an older woman with acute or convalescent COVID-19. CDR3 loop: CASNKDRARGTDTQYF. The CDR3 coding sequence is TGTGCCAGCAACAAGGACAGGGCAAGGGGCACAGATACGCAGTATTTT. Using reference TRBV7-2 and TRBJ2-3 for the parts outside the CDR3, the full variable domain is GAGVSQSPSNKVTEKGKDVELRCDPISGHTALYWYRQSLGQGLEFLIYFQGNSAPDKSGLPSDRFSAERTGGSVSTLTIQRTQQEDSAVYLCASNKDRARGTDTQYFGPGTRLTVL.